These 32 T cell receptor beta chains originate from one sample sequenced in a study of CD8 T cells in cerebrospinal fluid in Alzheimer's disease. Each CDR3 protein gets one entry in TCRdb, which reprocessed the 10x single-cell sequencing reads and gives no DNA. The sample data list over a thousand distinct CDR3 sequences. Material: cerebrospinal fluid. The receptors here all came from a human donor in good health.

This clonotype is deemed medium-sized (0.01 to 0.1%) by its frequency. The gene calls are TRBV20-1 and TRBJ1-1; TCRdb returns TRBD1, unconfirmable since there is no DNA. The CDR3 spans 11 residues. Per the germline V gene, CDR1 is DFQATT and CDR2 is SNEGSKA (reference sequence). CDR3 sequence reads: CSASQGSEAFF.

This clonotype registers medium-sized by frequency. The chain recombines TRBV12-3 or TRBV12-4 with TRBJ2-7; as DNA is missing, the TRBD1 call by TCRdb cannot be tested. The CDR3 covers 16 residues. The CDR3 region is CASTPEGTASSYEQYF.

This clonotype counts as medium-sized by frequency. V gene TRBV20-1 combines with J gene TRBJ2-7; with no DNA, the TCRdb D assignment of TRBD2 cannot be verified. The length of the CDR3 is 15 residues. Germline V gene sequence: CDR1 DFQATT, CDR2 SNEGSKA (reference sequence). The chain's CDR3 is CSASALGTSSDEQYF.

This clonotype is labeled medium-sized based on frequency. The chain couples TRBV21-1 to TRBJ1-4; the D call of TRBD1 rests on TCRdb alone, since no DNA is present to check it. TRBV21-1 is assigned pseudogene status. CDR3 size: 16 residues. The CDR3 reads CASSKGTGRTREKLFF.

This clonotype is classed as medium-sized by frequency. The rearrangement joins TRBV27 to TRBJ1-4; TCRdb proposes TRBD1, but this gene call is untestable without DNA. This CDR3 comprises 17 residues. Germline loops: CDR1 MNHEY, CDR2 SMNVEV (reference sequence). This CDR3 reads CASSTRGGFLTNEKLFF.

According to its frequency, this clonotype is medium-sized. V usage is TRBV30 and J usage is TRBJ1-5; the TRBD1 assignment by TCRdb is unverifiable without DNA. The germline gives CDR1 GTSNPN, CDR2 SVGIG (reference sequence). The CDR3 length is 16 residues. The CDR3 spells CAWNRQGGFRNQPQHF.

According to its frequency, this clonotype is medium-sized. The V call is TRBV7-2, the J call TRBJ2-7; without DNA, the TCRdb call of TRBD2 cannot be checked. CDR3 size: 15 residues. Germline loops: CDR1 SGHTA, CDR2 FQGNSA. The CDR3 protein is CASSLESLAYYEQYF.

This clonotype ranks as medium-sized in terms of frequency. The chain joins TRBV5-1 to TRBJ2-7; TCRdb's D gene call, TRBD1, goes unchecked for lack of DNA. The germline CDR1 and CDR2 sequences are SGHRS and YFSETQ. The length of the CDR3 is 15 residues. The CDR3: CASSEPGQGNNEQYF.

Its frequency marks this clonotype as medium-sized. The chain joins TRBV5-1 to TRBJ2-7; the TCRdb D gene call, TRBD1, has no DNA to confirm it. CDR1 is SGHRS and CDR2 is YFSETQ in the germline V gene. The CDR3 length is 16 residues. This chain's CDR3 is CASSLGGQSLSDEQYF.

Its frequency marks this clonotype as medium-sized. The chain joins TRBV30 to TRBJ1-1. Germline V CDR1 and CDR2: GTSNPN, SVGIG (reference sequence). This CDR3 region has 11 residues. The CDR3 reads CAWSEQGEAFF. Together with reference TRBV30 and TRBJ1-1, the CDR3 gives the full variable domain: SQTIHQWPATLVQPVGSPLSLECTVEGTSNPNLYWYRQAAGRGLQLLFYSVGIGQISSEVPQNLSASRPQDRQFILSSKKLLLSDSGFYLCAWSEQGEAFFGQGTRLTVV.

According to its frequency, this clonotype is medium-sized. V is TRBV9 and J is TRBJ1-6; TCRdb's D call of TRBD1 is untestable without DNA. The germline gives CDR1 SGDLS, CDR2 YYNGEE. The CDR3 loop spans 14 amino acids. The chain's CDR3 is CASSPETGQSPLHF.

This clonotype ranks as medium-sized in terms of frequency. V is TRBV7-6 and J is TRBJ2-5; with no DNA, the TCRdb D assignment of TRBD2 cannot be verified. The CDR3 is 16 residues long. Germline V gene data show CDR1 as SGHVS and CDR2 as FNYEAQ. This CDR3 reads CASSAEVLAAQETQYF.

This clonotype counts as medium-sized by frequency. CDR3 loop: CASSPDLYEQYF. The chain joins TRBV5-1 to TRBJ2-7; with no DNA, the TCRdb D assignment of TRBD2 cannot be verified. The length of the CDR3 is 12 residues. Germline V CDR1 and CDR2: SGHRS, YFSETQ.

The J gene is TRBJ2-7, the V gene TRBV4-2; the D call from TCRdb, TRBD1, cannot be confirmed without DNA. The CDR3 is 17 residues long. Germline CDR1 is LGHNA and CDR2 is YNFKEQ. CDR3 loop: CASSPGTGGMVGYEQYF.

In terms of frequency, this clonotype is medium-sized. The CDR3 spells CASSFEGNYGYTF. V gene TRBV11-2 combines with J gene TRBJ1-2. Germline V gives CDR1 SGHAT, CDR2 FQNNGV. The CDR3 has 13 amino acids.

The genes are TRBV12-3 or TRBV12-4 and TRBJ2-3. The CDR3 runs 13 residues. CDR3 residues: CASTQVFGDTQYF.

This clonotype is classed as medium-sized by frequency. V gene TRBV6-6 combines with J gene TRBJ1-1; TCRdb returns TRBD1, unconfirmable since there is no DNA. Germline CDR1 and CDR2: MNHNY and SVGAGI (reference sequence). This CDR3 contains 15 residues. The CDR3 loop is CASSQTGGAGTEAFF.

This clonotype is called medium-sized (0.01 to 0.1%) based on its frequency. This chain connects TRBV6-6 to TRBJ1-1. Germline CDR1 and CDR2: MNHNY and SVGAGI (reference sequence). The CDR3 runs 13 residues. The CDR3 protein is CASSPAGNTEAFF.

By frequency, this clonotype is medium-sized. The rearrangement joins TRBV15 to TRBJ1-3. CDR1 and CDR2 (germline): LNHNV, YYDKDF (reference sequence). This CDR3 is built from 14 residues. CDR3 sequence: CATSRDKAGNTIYF.

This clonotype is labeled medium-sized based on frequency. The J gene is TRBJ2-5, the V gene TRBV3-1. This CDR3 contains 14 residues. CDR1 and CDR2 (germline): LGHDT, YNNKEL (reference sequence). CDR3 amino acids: CASSQFIGKETQYF.

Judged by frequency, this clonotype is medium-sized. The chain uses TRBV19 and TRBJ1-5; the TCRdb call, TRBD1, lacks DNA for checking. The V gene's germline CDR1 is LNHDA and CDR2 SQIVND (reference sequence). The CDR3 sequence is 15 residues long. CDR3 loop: CASSIRADRNQPQHF.

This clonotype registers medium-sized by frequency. The CDR3 sequence is CASSQPDVGAKNIQYF. This chain connects TRBV7-9 to TRBJ2-4. CDR1 SEHNR and CDR2 FQNEAQ come from the germline V gene (reference sequence). This CDR3 region has 16 residues.

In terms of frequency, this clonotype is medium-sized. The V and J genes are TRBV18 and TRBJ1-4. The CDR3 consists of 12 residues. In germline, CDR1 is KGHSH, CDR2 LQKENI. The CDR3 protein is CASSPSNEKLFF. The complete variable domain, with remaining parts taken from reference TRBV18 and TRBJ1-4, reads NAGVMQNPRHLVRRRGQEARLRCSPMKGHSHVYWYRQLPEEGLKFMVYLQKENIIDESGMPKERFSAEFPKEGPSILRIQQVVRGDSAAYFCASSPSNEKLFFGSGTQLSVL.

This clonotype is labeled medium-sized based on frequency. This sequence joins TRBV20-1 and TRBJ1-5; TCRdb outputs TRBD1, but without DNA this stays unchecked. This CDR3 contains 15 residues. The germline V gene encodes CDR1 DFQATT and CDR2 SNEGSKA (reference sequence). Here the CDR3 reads CSGSRADHPNQPQHF.

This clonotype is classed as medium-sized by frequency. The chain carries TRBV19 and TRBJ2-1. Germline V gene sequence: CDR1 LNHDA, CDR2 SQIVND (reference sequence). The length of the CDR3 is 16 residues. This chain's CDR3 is CASSIDNSFSYNEQFF.

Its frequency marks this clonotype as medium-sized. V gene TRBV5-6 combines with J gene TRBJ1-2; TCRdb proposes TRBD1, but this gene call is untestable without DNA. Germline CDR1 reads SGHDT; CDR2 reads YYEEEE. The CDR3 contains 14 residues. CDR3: CASSGGQGVSGYTF. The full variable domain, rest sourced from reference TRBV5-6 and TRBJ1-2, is DAGVTQSPTHLIKTRGQQVTLRCSPKSGHDTVSWYQQALGQGPQFIFQYYEEEERQRGNFPDRFSGHQFPNYSSELNVNALLLGDSALYLCASSGGQGVSGYTFGSGTRLTVV.

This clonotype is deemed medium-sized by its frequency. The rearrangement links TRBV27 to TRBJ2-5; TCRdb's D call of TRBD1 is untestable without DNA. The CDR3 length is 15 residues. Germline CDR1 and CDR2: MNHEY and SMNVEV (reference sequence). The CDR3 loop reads CATARGGARGETQYF.

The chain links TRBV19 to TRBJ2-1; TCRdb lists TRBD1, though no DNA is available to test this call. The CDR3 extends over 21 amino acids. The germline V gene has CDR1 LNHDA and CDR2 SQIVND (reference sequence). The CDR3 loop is CASSIPMGTASFPSSYNEQFF.

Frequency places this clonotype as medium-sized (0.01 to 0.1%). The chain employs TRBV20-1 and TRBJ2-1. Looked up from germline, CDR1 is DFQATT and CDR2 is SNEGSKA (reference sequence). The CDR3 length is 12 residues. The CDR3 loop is CSAKTRMDEQFF.

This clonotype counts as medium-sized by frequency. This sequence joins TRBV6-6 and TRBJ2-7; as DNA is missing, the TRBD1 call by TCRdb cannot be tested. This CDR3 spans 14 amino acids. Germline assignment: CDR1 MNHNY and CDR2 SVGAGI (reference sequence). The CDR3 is CASSSRREIYEQYF.

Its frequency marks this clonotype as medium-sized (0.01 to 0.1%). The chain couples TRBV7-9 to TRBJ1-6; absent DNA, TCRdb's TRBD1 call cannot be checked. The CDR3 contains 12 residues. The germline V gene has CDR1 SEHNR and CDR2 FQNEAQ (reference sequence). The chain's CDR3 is CASSPATGPLHF.

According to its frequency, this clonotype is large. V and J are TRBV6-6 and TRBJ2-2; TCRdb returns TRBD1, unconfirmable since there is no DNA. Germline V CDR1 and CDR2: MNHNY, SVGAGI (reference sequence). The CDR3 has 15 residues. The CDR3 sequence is CASSYSRSGAGELFF.